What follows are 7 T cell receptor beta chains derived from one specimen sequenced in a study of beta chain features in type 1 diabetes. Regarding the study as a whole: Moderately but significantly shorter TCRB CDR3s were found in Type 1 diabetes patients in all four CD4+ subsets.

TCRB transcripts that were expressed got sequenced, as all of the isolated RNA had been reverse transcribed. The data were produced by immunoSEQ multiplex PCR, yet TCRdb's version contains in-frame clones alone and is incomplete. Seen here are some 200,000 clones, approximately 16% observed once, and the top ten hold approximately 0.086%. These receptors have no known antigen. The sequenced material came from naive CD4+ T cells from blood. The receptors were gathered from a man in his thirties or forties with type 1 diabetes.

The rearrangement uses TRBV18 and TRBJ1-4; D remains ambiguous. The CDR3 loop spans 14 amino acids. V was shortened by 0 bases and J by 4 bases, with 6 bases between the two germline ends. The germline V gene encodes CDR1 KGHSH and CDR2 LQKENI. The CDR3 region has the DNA TGTGCCAGCTCACCACCGGTCGTTAATGAAAAACTGTTTTTT. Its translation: CASSPPVVNEKLFF.

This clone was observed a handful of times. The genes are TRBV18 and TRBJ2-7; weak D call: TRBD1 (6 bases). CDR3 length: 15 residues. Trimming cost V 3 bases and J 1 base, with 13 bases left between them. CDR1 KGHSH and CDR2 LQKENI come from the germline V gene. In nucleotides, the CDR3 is TGTGCCAGCTCACCGGGAGAACAGGGATCCTACGAGCAGTACTTC. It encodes CASSPGEQGSYEQYF.

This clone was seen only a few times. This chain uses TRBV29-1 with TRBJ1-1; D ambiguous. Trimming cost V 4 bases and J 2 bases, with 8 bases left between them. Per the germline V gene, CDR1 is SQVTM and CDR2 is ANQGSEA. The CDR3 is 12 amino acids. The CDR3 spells CSVGDPNTEAFF. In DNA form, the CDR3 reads TGCAGCGTTGGTGACCCAAACACTGAAGCTTTCTTT.

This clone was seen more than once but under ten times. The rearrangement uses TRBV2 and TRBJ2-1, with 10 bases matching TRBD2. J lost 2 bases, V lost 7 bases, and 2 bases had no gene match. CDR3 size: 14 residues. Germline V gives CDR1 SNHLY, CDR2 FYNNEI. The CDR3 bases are TGTGCCAGCATTGGACTAGCGGCCTACAATGAGCAGTTCTTC. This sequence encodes CASIGLAAYNEQFF.

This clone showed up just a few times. The CDR3 sequence: CAISPAGTSYEQYF. The CDR3 region has the DNA TGTGCCATCAGTCCAGCGGGTACGTCCTACGAGCAGTACTTC. The V and J genes are TRBV10-3 and TRBJ2-5, with D tentatively TRBD2 (6 bases). The end of the DNA fits TRBJ2-7 better, so the J call may be wrong. This CDR3 has 14 amino acids. Germline V gives CDR1 ENHRY, CDR2 SYGVKD.

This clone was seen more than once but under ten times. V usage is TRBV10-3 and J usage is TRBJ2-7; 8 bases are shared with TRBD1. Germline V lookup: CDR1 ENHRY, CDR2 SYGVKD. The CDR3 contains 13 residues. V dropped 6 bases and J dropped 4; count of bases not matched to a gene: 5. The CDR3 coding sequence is TGTGCCATCAGACAGACAGGGGATTACGAGCAGTACTTC. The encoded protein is CAIRQTGDYEQYF.

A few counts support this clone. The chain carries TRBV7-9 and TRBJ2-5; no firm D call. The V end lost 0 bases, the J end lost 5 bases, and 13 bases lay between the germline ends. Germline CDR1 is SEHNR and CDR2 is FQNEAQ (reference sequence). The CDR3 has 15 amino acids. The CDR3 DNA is TGTGCCAGCAGCTTAGCTTCAGGTCTTCCGGAGACCCAGTACTTC. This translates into CASSLASGLPETQYF. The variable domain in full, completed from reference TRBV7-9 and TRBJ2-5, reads DTGVSQNPRHKITKRGQNVTFRCDPISEHNRLYWYRQTLGQGPEFLTYFQNEAQLEKSRLLSDRFSAERPKGSFSTLEIQRTEQGDSAMYLCASSLASGLPETQYFGPGTRLLVL.